This paragraph covers one T cell receptor beta chain sequence. CDR3 length equals 15 residues. The germline V and J ends were trimmed by 3 bases and 4 bases, with 10 bases remaining between them. The germline CDR1 and CDR2 sequences are MNHNS and SASEGT. Enrollment of patients from Seattle took place during active infection, with longitudinal follow-up. This sample stems from a study of blood T cell repertoires in COVID-19. Turning to the study itself: Some COVID-19 samples were acute and others convalescent; all came from the United States, Italy and Spain. In each case, the material was cDNA or gDNA derived from T cells, B-cell-depleted T cells, or PBMCs.

How the authors handled the data: Researchers report that nucleated cell counts were estimated from reference gene primer amplification. Generated by immunoSEQ multiplex PCR, the TCRdb table keeps only in-frame clones and is missing some. V and J calls and clone size are given by that table; D and trimming were obtained from the DNA. The table shows about 320,000 clones, with approximately 89% occurring only once. This chain uses TRBV6-1 with TRBJ2-6, with D possibly matching TRBD2 (6 bases). The origin of this receptor is a woman younger than 45 with COVID-19, enrolled during active disease. The source material was peripheral blood. CDR3 loop: CASSETGGGANVLTF. CDR3 DNA sequence: TGTGCCAGCAGTGAGACCGGAGGGGGGGCCAACGTCCTGACTTTC.